These 7 T cell receptor beta chains originate from one sample sequenced in a study of neurological immune-mediated disorders. One entry per CDR3 protein results from TCRdb running MiXCR on the 5' RACE reads. The repertoire includes 20,000 to 25,000 distinct CDR3 sequences, 8.5% to 12% of them detected once, and about 22% sits in the top ten. Source material: PBMCs. These receptors were collected from a woman aged 55 to 70 with HTLV-1-associated myelopathy (HAM/TSP).

About this clonotype: A junction end diverges from the germline sequence, so it may reflect a read error. This rearrangement joins TRBV9 to TRBJ2-7; D gene ambiguous. From germline, CDR1 is SGDLS and CDR2 YYNGEE. This CDR3 is 13 amino acids long. The CDR3 spells CASRVGVYYEQYF. CDR3 coding DNA: TGTGCCAGCAGAGTAGGTGTCTACTACGAGCAGTACTTC.

There are many counts of this clonotype. The junction departs from germline at one end; a sequencing error may be responsible. The chain links TRBV29-1 to TRBJ2-1; 10 nucleotides line up with TRBD1. In germline, CDR1 is SQVTM, CDR2 ANQGSEA. This CDR3 is 14 amino acids long. The CDR3 DNA sequence: TGCAGCGTTAAAGACAGGGGGCGCCGGGATGAGCAGTTCTTC. Protein sequence: CSVKDRGRRDEQFF.

Written as DNA, the CDR3 is TGCAGTGCTAGTCATGGGCAGGGATCGTCCGAGCAGTACTTC. Translated, it gives CSASHGQGSSEQYF. This chain links TRBV20-1 with TRBJ2-7; perhaps TRBD1 as D (5 bases). CDR3 length: 14 amino acids. With 3 bases removed from V and 6 bases from J, the gap between germline ends came to 18 bases. The germline gives CDR1 DFQATT, CDR2 SNEGSKA (reference sequence).

This clonotype was picked up many times. The V gene is TRBV20-1, the J gene TRBJ2-3; no reliable D call. CDR1 is DFQATT and CDR2 is SNEGSKA in the germline V gene (reference sequence). CDR3 length: 12 residues. V was pared by 7 bases and J by 3 bases, with 11 bases between. The CDR3 reads CSVAMRTDTQYF. In DNA form, the CDR3 reads TGCAGTGTTGCGATGAGAACAGATACGCAGTATTTT.

This clonotype was counted at least ten times. The chain has TRBV10-3 and TRBJ2-3; 11 nucleotides agree with TRBD2. Germline loops: CDR1 ENHRY, CDR2 SYGVKD. J gave up 4 bases and V 2 bases, and 8 bases lay outside the gene matches. This CDR3 has 17 amino acids. CDR3 nucleotide sequence: TGTGCCATCAGTGAGCCAATCCGACTAGCGGGGTCAGATACGCAGTATTTT. Its protein is CAISEPIRLAGSDTQYF.

Sample share makes this clonotype medium-sized. V is TRBV9 and J is TRBJ2-1; D is perhaps TRBD1 (6 bases). CDR1 is SGDLS, CDR2 YYNGEE, per germline. V was trimmed by 1 base and J by 6 bases, leaving 14 bases between them. The CDR3 extends over 15 amino acids. Here the CDR3 reads CASSVLGLQGNEQFF. As DNA, the CDR3 is TGTGCCAGCAGCGTATTAGGTTTACAGGGCAATGAGCAGTTCTTC.

By its share, this clonotype is medium-sized (0.01 to 0.1%). The CDR3 region has the DNA TGTGCCAGCAGCGTAGATGTTTTTAACACTGAAGCTTTCTTT. As protein: CASSVDVFNTEAFF. The genes are TRBV9 and TRBJ1-1; no reliable D call. The V gene's germline CDR1 is SGDLS and CDR2 YYNGEE. The CDR3 extends over 14 amino acids. V was cut by 0 bases and J by 2 bases, with 8 bases left in between.